This T cell receptor beta chain was retrieved from a study of cytomegalovirus exposure and HLA in healthy donors. Study-level findings and limits: It was reportedly the case that the classifier diagnosed cytomegalovirus status with high specificity and sensitivity. By a later analysis, the bulk of CMV-associated TCR beta chains appeared HLA-restricted. Reportedly, TCR beta sequences accurately predicted HLA-A and HLA-B alleles in most subjects.

Germline lookup yields CDR1 MNHNS and CDR2 SASEGT. This CDR3 contains 13 residues. The junction had 3 bases not matched to a gene; V was cut back by 5 bases and J by 2 bases. Healthy bone marrow donors made up the donors. This clone showed up just a few times. Its antigen is as yet unknown. PCR was performed using 60 Vbeta and 13 Jbeta primers. Using immunoSEQ multiplex PCR, the repertoire was profiled, and TCRdb retains in-frame clones only, with some absent. The data show 200,000 to 250,000 clones, 82% seen once. The TCR comes from a woman in her thirties or forties in good health and CMV-seronegative. The chain joins TRBV6-1 to TRBJ2-7; 7 bases fit TRBD1. Sequencing input: PBMCs. This chain's CDR3 is CASSWGQTYEQYF. The DNA of the CDR3 is TGTGCCAGCAGTTGGGGACAGACCTACGAGCAGTACTTC.